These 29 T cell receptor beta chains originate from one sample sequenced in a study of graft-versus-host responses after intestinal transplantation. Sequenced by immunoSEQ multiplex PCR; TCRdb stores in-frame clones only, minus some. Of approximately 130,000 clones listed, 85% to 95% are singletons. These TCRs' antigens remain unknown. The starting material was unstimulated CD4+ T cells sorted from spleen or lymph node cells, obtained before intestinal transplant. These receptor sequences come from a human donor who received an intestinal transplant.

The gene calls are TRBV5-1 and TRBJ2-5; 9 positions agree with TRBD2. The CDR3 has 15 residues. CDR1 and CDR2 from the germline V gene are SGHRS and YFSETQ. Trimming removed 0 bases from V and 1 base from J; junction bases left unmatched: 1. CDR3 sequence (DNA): TGCGCCAGCAGCTTGGAAGCGGGGGGCCAAGAGACCCAGTACTTC. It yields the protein CASSLEAGGQETQYF.

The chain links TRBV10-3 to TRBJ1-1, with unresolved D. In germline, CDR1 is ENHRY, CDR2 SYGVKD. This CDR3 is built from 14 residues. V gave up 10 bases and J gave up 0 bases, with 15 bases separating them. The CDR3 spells CATFADFMNTEAFF. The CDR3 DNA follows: TGTGCCACATTTGCAGATTTTATGAACACTGAAGCTTTCTTT.

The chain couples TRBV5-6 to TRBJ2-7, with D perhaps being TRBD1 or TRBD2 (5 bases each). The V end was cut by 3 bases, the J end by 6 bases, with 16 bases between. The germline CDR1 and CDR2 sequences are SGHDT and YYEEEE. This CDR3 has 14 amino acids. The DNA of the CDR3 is TGTGCCAGCAGCTGGGGGTGGGTGGCTTCCGAGCAGTACTTC. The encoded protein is CASSWGWVASEQYF.

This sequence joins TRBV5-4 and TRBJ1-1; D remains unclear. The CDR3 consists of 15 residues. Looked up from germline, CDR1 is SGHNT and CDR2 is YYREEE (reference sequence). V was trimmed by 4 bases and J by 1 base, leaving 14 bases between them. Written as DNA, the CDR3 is TGTGCCAGCAGCATAGGACTCGGGGAGAACACTGAAGCTTTCTTT. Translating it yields CASSIGLGENTEAFF.

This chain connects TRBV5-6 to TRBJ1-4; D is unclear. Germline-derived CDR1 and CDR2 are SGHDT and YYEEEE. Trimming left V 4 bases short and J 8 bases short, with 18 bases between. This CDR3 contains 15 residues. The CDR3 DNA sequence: TGTGCCAGCAGCGAATCCCGGGGTGGGTGGGAAAAACTGTTTTTT. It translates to CASSESRGGWEKLFF. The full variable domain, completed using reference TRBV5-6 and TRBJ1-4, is DAGVTQSPTHLIKTRGQQVTLRCSPKSGHDTVSWYQQALGQGPQFIFQYYEEEERQRGNFPDRFSGHQFPNYSSELNVNALLLGDSALYLCASSESRGGWEKLFFGSGTQLSVL.

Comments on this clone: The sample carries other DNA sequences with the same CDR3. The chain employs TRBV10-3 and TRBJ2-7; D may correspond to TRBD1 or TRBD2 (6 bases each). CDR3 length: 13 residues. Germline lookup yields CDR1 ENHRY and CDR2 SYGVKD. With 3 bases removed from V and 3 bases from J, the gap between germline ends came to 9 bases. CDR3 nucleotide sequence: TGTGCCATCAGTGACAGGGGAGGCTACGAGCAGTACTTC. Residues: CAISDRGGYEQYF.

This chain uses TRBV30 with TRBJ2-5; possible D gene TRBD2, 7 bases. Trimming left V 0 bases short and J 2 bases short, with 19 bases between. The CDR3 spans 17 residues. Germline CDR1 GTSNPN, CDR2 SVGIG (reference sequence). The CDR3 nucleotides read TGTGCCTGGAGTGTTGGGGGGGCAGGGCCCCTACAAGAGACCCAGTACTTC. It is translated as CAWSVGGAGPLQETQYF.

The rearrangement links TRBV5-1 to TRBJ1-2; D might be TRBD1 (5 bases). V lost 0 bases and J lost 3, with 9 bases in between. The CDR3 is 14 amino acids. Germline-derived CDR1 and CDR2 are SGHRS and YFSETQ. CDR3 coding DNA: TGCGCCAGCAGCTTGGGACAGATAGACTATGGCTACACCTTC. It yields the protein CASSLGQIDYGYTF.

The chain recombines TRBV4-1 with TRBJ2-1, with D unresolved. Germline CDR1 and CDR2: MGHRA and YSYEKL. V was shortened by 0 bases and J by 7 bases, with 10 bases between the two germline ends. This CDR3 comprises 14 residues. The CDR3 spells CASSQESRLNEQFF. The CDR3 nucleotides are TGCGCCAGCAGCCAAGAAAGCCGCCTGAATGAGCAGTTCTTC.

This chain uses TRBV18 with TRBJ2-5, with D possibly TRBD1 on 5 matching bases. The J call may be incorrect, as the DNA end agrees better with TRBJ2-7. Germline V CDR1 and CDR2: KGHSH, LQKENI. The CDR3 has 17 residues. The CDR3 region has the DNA TGTGCCAGCTCACCATCAGGACACCCTATTCCCGGCTACGAGCAGTACTTC. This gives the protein CASSPSGHPIPGYEQYF.

As DNA, the CDR3 is TGTGCCAGCAGCTTAGCCCAGGGAGAACGTGAAAAACTGTTTTTT. It encodes CASSLAQGEREKLFF. The rearrangement uses TRBV7-9 and TRBJ1-4, with D possibly TRBD1 on 5 matching bases. V shed 0 bases and J shed 7 bases, with 12 bases lying between them. CDR3 size: 15 residues. From germline, CDR1 is SEHNR and CDR2 FQNEAQ (reference sequence).

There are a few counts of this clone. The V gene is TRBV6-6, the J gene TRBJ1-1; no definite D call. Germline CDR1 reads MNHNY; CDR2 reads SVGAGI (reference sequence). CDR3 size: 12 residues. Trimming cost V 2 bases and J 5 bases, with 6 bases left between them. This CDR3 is CASSYEWTEAFF. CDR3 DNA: TGTGCCAGCAGTTACGAATGGACTGAAGCTTTCTTT.

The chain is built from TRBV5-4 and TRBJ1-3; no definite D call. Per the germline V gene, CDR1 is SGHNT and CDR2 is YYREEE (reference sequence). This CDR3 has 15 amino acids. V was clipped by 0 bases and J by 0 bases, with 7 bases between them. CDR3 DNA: TGTGCCAGCAGCTTGGAGGGTTTCTCTGGAAACACCATATATTTT. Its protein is CASSLEGFSGNTIYF.

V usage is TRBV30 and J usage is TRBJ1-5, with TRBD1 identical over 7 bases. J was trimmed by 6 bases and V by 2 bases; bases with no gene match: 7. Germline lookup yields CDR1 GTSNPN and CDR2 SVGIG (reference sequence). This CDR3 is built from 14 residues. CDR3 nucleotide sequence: TGTGCCTGGAGTCCCTCCGCAGGGGGTCAGCCCCAGCATTTT. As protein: CAWSPSAGGQPQHF.

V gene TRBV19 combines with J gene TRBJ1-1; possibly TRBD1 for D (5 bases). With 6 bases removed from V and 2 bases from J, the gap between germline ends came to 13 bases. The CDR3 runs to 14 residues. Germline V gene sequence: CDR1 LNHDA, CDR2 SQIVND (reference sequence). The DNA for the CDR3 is TGTGCCAGTAGGGATGACAGCCTAAACACTGAAGCTTTCTTT. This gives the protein CASRDDSLNTEAFF.

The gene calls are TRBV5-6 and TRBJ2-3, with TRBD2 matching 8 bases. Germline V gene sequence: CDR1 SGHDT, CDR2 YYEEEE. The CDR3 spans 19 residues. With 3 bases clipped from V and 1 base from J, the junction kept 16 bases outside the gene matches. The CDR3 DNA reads TGTGCCAGCAGCTCTCTTCCGGGGGGGCCCCTATACCGCACAGATACGCAGTATTTT. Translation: CASSSLPGGPLYRTDTQYF.

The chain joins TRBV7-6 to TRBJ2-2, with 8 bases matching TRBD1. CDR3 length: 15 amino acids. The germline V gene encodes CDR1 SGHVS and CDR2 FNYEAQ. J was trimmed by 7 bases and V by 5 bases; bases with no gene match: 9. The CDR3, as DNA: TGTGCCAGCAGCCCCCGCCGACAGGGGATCGGGGAGCTGTTTTTT. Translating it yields CASSPRRQGIGELFF.

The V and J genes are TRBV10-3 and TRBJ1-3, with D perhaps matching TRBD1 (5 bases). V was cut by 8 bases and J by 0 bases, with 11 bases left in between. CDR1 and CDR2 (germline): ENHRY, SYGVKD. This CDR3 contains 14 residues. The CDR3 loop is CAIRDGSSGNTIYF. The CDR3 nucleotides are TGTGCCATCCGGGACGGAAGCTCTGGAAACACCATATATTTT.

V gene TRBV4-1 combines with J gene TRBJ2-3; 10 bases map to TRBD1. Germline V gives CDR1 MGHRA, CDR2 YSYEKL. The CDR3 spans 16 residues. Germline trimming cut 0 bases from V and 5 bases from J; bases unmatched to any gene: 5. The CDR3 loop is CASSQDDRGLGDTQYF. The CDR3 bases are TGCGCCAGCAGCCAAGACGACAGGGGGCTAGGAGATACGCAGTATTTT.

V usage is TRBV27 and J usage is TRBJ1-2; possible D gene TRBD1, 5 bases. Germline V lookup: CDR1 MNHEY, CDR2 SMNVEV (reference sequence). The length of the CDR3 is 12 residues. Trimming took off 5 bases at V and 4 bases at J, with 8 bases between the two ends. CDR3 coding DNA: TGTGCCAGCAGTCCAGGGTCCTATGGCTACACCTTC. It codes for CASSPGSYGYTF.

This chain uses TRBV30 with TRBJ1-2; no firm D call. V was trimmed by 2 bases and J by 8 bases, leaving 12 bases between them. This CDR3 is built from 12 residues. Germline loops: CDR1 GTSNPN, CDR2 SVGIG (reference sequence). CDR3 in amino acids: CAWSLVGIGYTF. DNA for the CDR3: TGTGCCTGGAGTTTGGTGGGAATAGGCTACACCTTC.

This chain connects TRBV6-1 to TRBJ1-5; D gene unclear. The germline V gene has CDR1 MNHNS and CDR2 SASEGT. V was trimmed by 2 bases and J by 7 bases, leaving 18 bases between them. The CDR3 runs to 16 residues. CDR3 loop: CASSERATLPRQPQHF. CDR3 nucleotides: TGTGCCAGCAGTGAAAGAGCGACGTTGCCCAGACAGCCCCAGCATTTT.

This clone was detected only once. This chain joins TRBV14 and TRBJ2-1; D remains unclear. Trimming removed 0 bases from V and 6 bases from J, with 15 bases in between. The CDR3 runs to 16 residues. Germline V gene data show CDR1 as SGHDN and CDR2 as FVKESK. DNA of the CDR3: TGTGCCAGCAGCCAAGAATTGGTCCCCCAGGCCAATGAGCAGTTCTTC. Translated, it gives CASSQELVPQANEQFF. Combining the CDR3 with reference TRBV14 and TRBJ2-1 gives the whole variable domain EAGVTQFPSHSVIEKGQTVTLRCDPISGHDNLYWYRRVMGKEIKFLLHFVKESKQDESGMPNNRFLAERTGGTYSTLKVQPAELEDSGVYFCASSQELVPQANEQFFGPGTRLTVL.

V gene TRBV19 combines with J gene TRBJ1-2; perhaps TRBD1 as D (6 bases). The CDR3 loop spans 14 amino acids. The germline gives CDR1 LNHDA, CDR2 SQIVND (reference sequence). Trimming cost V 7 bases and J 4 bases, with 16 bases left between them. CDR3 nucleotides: TGTGCCAGTAATGGGGGCTGGCCCCTCTATGGCTACACCTTC. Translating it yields CASNGGWPLYGYTF.

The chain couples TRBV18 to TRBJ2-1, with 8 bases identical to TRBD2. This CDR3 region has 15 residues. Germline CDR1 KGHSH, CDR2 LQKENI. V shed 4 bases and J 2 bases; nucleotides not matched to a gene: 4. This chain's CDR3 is CASSHSGDTYNEQFF. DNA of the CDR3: TGTGCCAGCTCACATAGCGGGGACACCTACAATGAGCAGTTCTTC.

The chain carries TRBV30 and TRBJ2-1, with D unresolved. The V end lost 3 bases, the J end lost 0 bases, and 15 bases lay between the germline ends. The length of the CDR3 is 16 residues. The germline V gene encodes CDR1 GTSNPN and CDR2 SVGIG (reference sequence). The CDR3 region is CAWRTSDRSSYNEQFF. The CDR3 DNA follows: TGTGCCTGGAGGACCTCGGACCGGAGCTCCTACAATGAGCAGTTCTTC.

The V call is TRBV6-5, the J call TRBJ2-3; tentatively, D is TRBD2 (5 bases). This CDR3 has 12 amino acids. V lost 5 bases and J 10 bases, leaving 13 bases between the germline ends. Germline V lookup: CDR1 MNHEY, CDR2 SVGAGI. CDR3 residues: CASSPRVVPQYF. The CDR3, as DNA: TGTGCCAGCAGTCCGCGGGTGGTCCCGCAGTATTTT.

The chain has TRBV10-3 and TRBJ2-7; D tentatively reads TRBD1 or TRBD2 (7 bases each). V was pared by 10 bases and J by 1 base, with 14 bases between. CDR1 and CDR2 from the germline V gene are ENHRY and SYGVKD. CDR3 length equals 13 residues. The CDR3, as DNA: TGTGCCACCGGAGCGGGACAGTCCTACGAGCAGTACTTC. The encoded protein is CATGAGQSYEQYF.

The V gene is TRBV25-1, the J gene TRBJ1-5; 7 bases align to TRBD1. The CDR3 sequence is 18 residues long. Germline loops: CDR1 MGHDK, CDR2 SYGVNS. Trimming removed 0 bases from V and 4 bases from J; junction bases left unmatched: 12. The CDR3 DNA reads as TGTGCCAGCAGTGAATACGGGGACAGTGGCCTCCTAAATCAGCCCCAGCATTTT. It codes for CASSEYGDSGLLNQPQHF.